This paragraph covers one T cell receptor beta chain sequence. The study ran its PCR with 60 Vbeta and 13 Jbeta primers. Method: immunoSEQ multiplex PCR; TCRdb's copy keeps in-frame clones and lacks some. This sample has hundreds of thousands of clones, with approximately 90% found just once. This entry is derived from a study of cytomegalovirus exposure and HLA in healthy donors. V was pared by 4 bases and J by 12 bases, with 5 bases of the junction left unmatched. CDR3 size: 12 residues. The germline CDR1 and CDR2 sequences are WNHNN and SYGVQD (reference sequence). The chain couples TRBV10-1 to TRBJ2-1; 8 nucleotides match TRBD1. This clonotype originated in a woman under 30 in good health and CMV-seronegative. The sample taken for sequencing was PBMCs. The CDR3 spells CASSVPGTGQFF. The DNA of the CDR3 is TGCGCCAGCAGTGTCCCCGGGACAGGGCAGTTCTTC.